A selection of T cell receptor beta chains follows, all from one sample in a study of blood T cell repertoires in COVID-19. TCRdb's table, derived via immunoSEQ multiplex PCR, lists solely in-frame clones and lacks some. Of about 140,000 clones in the sample, roughly 80% were seen once. Sequencing was done on a sample of peripheral blood. These receptor sequences come from a woman aged 45 to 65 with active or convalescent COVID-19. Each CDR3 is given with its conserved first and last residue. A D gene is named only where the DNA matches it firmly. Where a row states a size, it is once, few, many or the class of an expanded clone; other rows omit it.

j_call v_call clone_size d_call cdr3_length cdr3_aa cdr3_nt
TRBJ2-3 TRBV5-1 NA TRBD2 16 CASSLERREGLRTQYF TGCGCCAGCAGCTTGGAAAGGCGGGAGGGCCTTCGGACGCAGTATTTT
TRBJ2-7 TRBV19 NA NA 14 CASSPDGTLYEQYF TGTGCCAGTAGTCCAGACGGGACTCTGTACGAGCAGTACTTC
TRBJ1-4 TRBV5-6 NA NA 15 CASSLFGETNEKLFF TGTGCCAGCAGCTTGTTCGGGGAAACTAATGAAAAACTGTTTTTT
TRBJ2-7 TRBV6-2/TRBV6-3 NA NA 13 CASSTPLVSEQYF TGTGCCAGCAGTACCCCTCTAGTTTCCGAGCAGTACTTC
TRBJ1-1 TRBV6-6 NA NA 16 CASSSGLKAANTEAFF TGTGCCAGCAGTTCCGGACTGAAGGCCGCGAACACTGAAGCTTTCTTT
TRBJ2-2 TRBV6-2/TRBV6-3 NA TRBD1 16 CASSLRTGGVSGELFF TGTGCCAGCAGTTTGCGGACAGGGGGCGTTTCGGGGGAGCTGTTTTTT
TRBJ1-5 TRBV2 NA NA 14 CASRQMTVNQPQHF TGTGCCAGCAGGCAAATGACAGTTAATCAGCCCCAGCATTTT
TRBJ1-4 TRBV28 few NA 15 CASSSPGEGPQVLFF TGTGCCAGCAGTTCCCCCGGGGAGGGGCCCCAAGTACTGTTTTTT
TRBJ1-4 TRBV27 NA NA 18 CASSRQSGGAQANEKLFF TGTGCCAGCAGTCGACAAAGTGGGGGGGCGCAGGCTAATGAAAAACTGTTTTTT
TRBJ2-7 TRBV2 few NA 13 CASRRDGSYEQYF TGTGCCAGCAGGCGGGACGGATCCTACGAGCAGTACTTC
TRBJ1-1 TRBV21-1 once NA 19 CASSKKNPGQGIGGTEAFF TGTGCCAGCAGCAAAAAAAATCCGGGACAGGGGATTGGGGGCACTGAAGCTTTCTTT
TRBJ2-1 TRBV2 NA TRBD2 16 CASRPRTSGGNNEQFF TGTGCCAGCAGACCCCGGACTAGCGGGGGCAACAATGAGCAGTTCTTC
TRBJ1-1 TRBV2 NA TRBD1 14 CASKGDRDTVEAFF TGTGCCAGCAAGGGGGACAGGGATACGGTAGAAGCTTTCTTT
TRBJ1-1 TRBV27 NA TRBD1 15 CASSLDRVRGTEAFF TGTGCCAGCAGTCTCGACAGGGTAAGGGGGACTGAAGCTTTCTTT
TRBJ1-3 TRBV27 once TRBD1 17 CASSSFLRTGSGNTIYF TGTGCCAGCAGTTCATTCCTACGGACAGGGAGTGGAAACACCATATATTTT
TRBJ1-5 TRBV6-5 NA TRBD1 14 CASTLRGLDQPQHF TGTGCCAGCACCCTGAGGGGGCTTGATCAGCCCCAGCATTTT
TRBJ1-1 TRBV29-1 few TRBD1 13 CSARPHRGTEAFF TGCAGCGCACGACCACACAGGGGAACTGAAGCTTTCTTT
TRBJ1-6 TRBV11-2 NA NA 16 CASSLTGNSYNSPLHF TGTGCCAGCAGCCTTACAGGGAACTCCTATAATTCACCCCTCCACTTT
TRBJ1-2 TRBV12-3/TRBV12-4 NA NA 13 CASSIGQPLGYTF TGTGCCAGCAGCATCGGACAGCCCCTCGGCTACACCTTC
TRBJ2-5 TRBV19 NA TRBD2 17 CASSARGTSGGRETQYF TGTGCCAGTAGTGCCCGAGGTACTAGCGGGGGCCGGGAGACCCAGTACTTC
TRBJ1-1 TRBV7-2 once NA 16 CASTLTGLRQGTEAFF TGTGCCAGCACCCTGACAGGCCTGCGGCAAGGCACTGAAGCTTTCTTT
TRBJ1-2 TRBV5-6 once NA 13 CASSPGASYGYTF TGTGCCAGCAGCCCAGGGGCCTCCTATGGCTACACCTTC
TRBJ1-6 TRBV19 NA TRBD1 17 CVSSTLRGGAYNSPLHF TGTGTCAGTAGTACCCTACGAGGGGGCGCCTATAATTCACCCCTCCACTTT
TRBJ2-7 TRBV19 NA TRBD2 14 CASSMAGGPYEQYF TGTGCCAGTAGTATGGCGGGAGGGCCCTACGAGCAGTACTTC